This T cell receptor beta chain was sequenced in a study of blood T cells in healthy people across ages. Study findings and constraints: Not knowing donor CMV status may have confounded expanded clonotype changes. Bulk PBMC profiling left naive and antigen-experienced comparisons inconclusive.

The germline CDR1 and CDR2 sequences are SQVTM and ANQGSEA. This CDR3 is built from 13 residues. V gave up 7 bases and J gave up 0 bases, with 11 bases separating them. This clonotype came up a few times. Its antigen remains unidentified. Primers used in a second PCR of about 6 to 11 cycles were a sample-barcoded 5' primer and a J-beta primer mix. TCRdb reprocessed the 5' RACE reads via MiXCR and lists one record per CDR3 protein. In the table there are about 640,000 distinct CDR3 sequences, 58% of which are singletons. The TCR originated in a man in his 60s in good health. The chain couples TRBV29-1 to TRBJ2-3; D is ambiguous. Sequenced: blood. The CDR3 DNA reads as TGCAGCGCGGGCGATACTAGCACAGATACGCAGTATTTT. Its translation: CSAGDTSTDTQYF.